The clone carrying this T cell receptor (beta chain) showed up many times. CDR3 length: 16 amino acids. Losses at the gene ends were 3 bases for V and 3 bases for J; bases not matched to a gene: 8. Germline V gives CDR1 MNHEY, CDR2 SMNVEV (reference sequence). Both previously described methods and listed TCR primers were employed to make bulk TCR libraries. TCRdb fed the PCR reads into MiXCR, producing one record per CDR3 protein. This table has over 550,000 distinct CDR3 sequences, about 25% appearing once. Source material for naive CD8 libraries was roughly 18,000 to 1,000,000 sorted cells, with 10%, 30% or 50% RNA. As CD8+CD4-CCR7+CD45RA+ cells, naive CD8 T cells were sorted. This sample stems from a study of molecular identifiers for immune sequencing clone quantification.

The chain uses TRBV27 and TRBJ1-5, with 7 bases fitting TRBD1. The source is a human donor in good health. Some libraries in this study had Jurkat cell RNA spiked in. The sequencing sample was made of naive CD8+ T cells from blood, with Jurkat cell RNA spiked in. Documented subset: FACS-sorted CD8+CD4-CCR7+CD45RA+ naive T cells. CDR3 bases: TGTGCCAGCAGTTTCGCTCGGGACAGCGACAATCAGCCCCAGCATTTT. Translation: CASSFARDSDNQPQHF.